This T cell receptor (beta chain) derives from a study of control samples from healthy donors and cancer patients. TCRdb keeps only in-frame clones here, not all; method: immunoSEQ multiplex PCR. This repertoire shows some 160,000 clones, roughly 92% found once; its top ten account for 0.68%. In regard to this clone: In the same sample, other DNA sequences code for this CDR3.

The V gene's germline CDR1 is MDHEN and CDR2 SYDVKM. V shed 5 bases, J shed 0 bases, and the junction held 11 bases outside the gene matches. The length of the CDR3 is 17 residues. This rearrangement joins TRBV28 to TRBJ2-7; 9 bases line up with TRBD1. This receptor was identified in a woman in her thirties in good health. The specimen was blood. The CDR3 DNA reads TGTGCCAGCAGTCCACCGGACGACAGGGGGGGCTCCTACGAGCAGTACTTC. Its protein is CASSPPDDRGGSYEQYF.